The TCR beta chain under discussion was sequenced for a study of PD-1 blockade in classical Hodgkin lymphoma. Looking at the study overall: Nivolumab was administered to patients intravenously at 3 mg/kg every 2 weeks.

V lost 3 bases and J 7 bases, leaving 15 bases between the germline ends. Germline CDR1 is LNHDA and CDR2 is SQIVND (reference sequence). The CDR3 runs to 14 residues. As for time point: cycle 4 day 1 (C4D1), after five to seven weeks of nivolumab. Each patient's relapse followed autologous stem cell transplantation, and brentuximab vedotin exposure varied. Measured with immunoSEQ multiplex PCR; TCRdb has only the in-frame clones, and not every one. The sample shows about 19,000 clones, around 80% of them seen only once. The receptor was isolated from a human donor with classical Hodgkin lymphoma. The source was peripheral blood mononuclear cells (PBMCs), collected before the fourth cycle of nivolumab. J is TRBJ1-2 and V is TRBV19; D unresolved. Written as DNA, the CDR3 is TGTGCCAGTAGTATGCTCACGACTACTCTTGGCTACACCTTC. It specifies CASSMLTTTLGYTF.